The next 21 T cell receptor beta chains were all read from a single sample in a study of T cells after yellow fever vaccination. In TCRdb, the 5' RACE reads were re-called with MiXCR into one record per CDR3 protein. The data show hundreds of thousands of distinct CDR3 sequences, with 8.7% seen just once and around 3.1% held by the top ten. The material sequenced was CD4+ T cells sorted from PBMCs, taken 5 days after the yellow fever booster vaccination. The receptors stem from a young man who received the YFV17D yellow fever vaccine.

This clonotype was seen ten or more times. The chain is built from TRBV7-2 and TRBJ2-1, with 8 nucleotides matching TRBD2. This CDR3 has 15 residues. Germline trimming cut 4 bases from V and 2 bases from J; bases unmatched to any gene: 4. Germline V CDR1 and CDR2: SGHTA, FQGNSA. CDR3 DNA sequence: TGTGCCAGCAGCTCAATCGGGGGGGCCTACAATGAGCAGTTCTTC. Translated: CASSSIGGAYNEQFF.

The table lists this clonotype with many counts. The rearrangement uses TRBV7-2 and TRBJ2-7; D could derive from TRBD1 or TRBD2 (5 bases each). V lost 0 bases, J lost 3 bases, and 12 bases lay in between. Germline CDR1 reads SGHTA; CDR2 reads FQGNSA. CDR3 length: 15 amino acids. The CDR3 here is CASSLAVGDHYEQYV. CDR3 DNA sequence: TGTGCCAGCAGCTTAGCAGTCGGGGACCACTACGAGCAGTACGTC.

In this sample, this clonotype turned up a few times. This chain connects TRBV12-3 or TRBV12-4 to TRBJ2-2; the D is unclear. The V gene lost 3 bases and the J gene lost 8 bases, with 10 bases spanning the gap. The CDR3 sequence is 13 residues long. The CDR3 DNA follows: TGTGCCAGCAGTTTTGACGGAACTGGGGAGCTGTTTTTT. Translation: CASSFDGTGELFF.

This clonotype appeared once. The rearrangement uses TRBV7-2 and TRBJ2-2; tentative D call: TRBD1 (6 bases). Germline V gives CDR1 SGHTA, CDR2 FQGNSA. Between the trimmed V and J ends, which lost 1 base and 6 bases, there was a span of 12 bases. The CDR3 runs to 15 residues. The CDR3 reads CASSLVWGQAGELFF. The CDR3 DNA follows: TGTGCCAGCAGCTTAGTTTGGGGGCAAGCCGGGGAGCTGTTTTTT. Drawing the rest from reference TRBV7-2 and TRBJ2-2, the complete variable domain is GAGVSQSPSNKVTEKGKDVELRCDPISGHTALYWYRQSLGQGLEFLIYFQGNSAPDKSGLPSDRFSAERTGGSVSTLTIQRTQQEDSAVYLCASSLVWGQAGELFFGEGSRLTVL.

This clonotype was seen a handful of times. J is TRBJ2-3 and V is TRBV4-3, with 7 bases lining up with TRBD2. Trimming removed 1 base from V and 6 bases from J; junction bases left unmatched: 7. CDR3 length: 15 residues. Per the germline V gene, CDR1 is LGHNA and CDR2 is YSLEER. The CDR3 region is CASSQGDGGFDTQYF. CDR3 sequence (DNA): TGCGCCAGCAGCCAAGGAGACGGGGGGTTTGATACGCAGTATTTT.

This rearrangement joins TRBV28 to TRBJ1-6; 8 bases are shared with TRBD1. The CDR3 has 16 amino acids. V was clipped by 3 bases and J by 9 bases; unmatched bases: 10. Germline assignment: CDR1 MDHEN and CDR2 SYDVKM. The CDR3 here is CASSFTDRVPLSPLHF. The CDR3 DNA follows: TGTGCCAGCAGTTTCACGGACAGGGTCCCCCTTTCACCCCTCCACTTT.

This clonotype has at least ten counts. The J gene is TRBJ2-1, the V gene TRBV2; weak D call: TRBD2 (5 bases). The length of the CDR3 is 13 residues. V was trimmed by 4 bases and J by 15 bases, leaving 19 bases between them. Germline V lookup: CDR1 SNHLY, CDR2 FYNNEI. The CDR3 here is CASSAAPPGLLFF. CDR3 in DNA: TGTGCCAGCAGTGCCGCTCCTCCCGGACTCCTGTTCTTC.

The chain recombines TRBV29-1 with TRBJ2-3, with 11 bases lining up with TRBD1. The CDR3 totals 14 residues. Losses at the gene ends were 7 bases for V and 8 bases for J; bases not matched to a gene: 11. Germline CDR1 reads SQVTM; CDR2 reads ANQGSEA. For the CDR3, the DNA is TGCAGCGCCTTTGGGACAGGGGGAAGCGGTACGCAGTATTTT. This sequence encodes CSAFGTGGSGTQYF.

This clonotype showed up just a few times. The chain links TRBV4-1 to TRBJ1-5, with 7 bases matching TRBD1. Germline V gene lookup returns CDR1 MGHRA and CDR2 YSYEKL. The CDR3 totals 14 residues. The junction had 8 bases not matched to a gene; V was cut back by 7 bases and J by 5 bases. The CDR3 sequence is CASTTQQGDQPQHF. The CDR3 DNA follows: TGCGCCAGCACCACTCAGCAGGGGGATCAGCCCCAGCATTTT.

This clonotype was found many times. The chain is built from TRBV7-2 and TRBJ2-3; D is uncertain. V lost 0 bases, J lost 6 bases, and 10 bases lay in between. The germline gives CDR1 SGHTA, CDR2 FQGNSA. The CDR3 sequence is 14 residues long. The CDR3 region is CASSLARGGDTQYF. In nucleotides, the CDR3 is TGTGCCAGCAGCTTAGCGCGTGGTGGGGATACGCAGTATTTT.

The rearrangement links TRBV5-4 to TRBJ2-5; 13 bases agree with TRBD2. Germline V lookup: CDR1 SGHNT, CDR2 YYREEE (reference sequence). The CDR3 totals 17 residues. Trimming at V came to 3 bases and at J to 5 bases, leaving 10 bases not matched to a gene. CDR3 DNA: TGTGCCAGCAGCTCCCCTACTAGCGGGGGGGCCTGGGAGACCCAGTACTTC. Translating gives CASSSPTSGGAWETQYF. The full variable domain, completed using reference TRBV5-4 and TRBJ2-5, is ETGVTQSPTHLIKTRGQQVTLRCSSQSGHNTVSWYQQALGQGPQFIFQYYREEENGRGNFPPRFSGLQFPNYSSELNVNALELDDSALYLCASSSPTSGGAWETQYFGPGTRLLVL.

This clonotype was seen a few times. The chain couples TRBV20-1 to TRBJ1-5; D not resolved. The V end was cut by 4 bases, the J end by 4 bases, with 17 bases between. Germline V CDR1 and CDR2: DFQATT, SNEGSKA (reference sequence). CDR3 size: 15 residues. The CDR3 is CSATLRPTFNQPQHF. CDR3 nucleotide sequence: TGCAGTGCTACCTTGAGGCCAACTTTTAATCAGCCCCAGCATTTT.

The chain combines TRBV5-1 with TRBJ1-4; perhaps TRBD1 as D (6 bases). The CDR3 has 15 residues. CDR1 and CDR2 (germline): SGHRS, YFSETQ. V dropped 4 bases and J dropped 3 bases, with 13 bases sitting between them. CDR3 nucleotide sequence: TGCGCCAGCAGCCCTAATAGGGGGGCTAATGAAAAACTGTTTTTT. It translates to CASSPNRGANEKLFF.

This clonotype was seen repeatedly, ten times or more. CDR3 residues: CASTPGTGESPLHF. Written as DNA, the CDR3 is TGTGCCAGCACCCCCGGGACAGGAGAGTCACCCCTCCACTTT. The J gene is TRBJ1-6, the V gene TRBV7-9; 8 bases fit TRBD1. V trimming: 7 bases; J trimming: 10 bases; junction bases outside the gene matches: 9. The germline gives CDR1 SEHNR, CDR2 FQNEAQ (reference sequence). The CDR3 contains 14 residues.

In this sample, this clonotype turned up many times. The chain is built from TRBV7-6 and TRBJ2-3; maybe TRBD2 (7 bases). Trimming pared 5 bases from V and 9 bases from J, leaving 24 bases between. This CDR3 is 16 amino acids long. Germline CDR1 is SGHVS and CDR2 is FNYEAQ. CDR3 bases: TGTGCCAGCAGCCTAGGCCAAGGGGGGGTAGGAGGGACGCAGTATTTT. Encoded protein: CASSLGQGGVGGTQYF. The variable domain in full, completed from reference TRBV7-6 and TRBJ2-3, reads GAGVSQSPRYKVTKRGQDVALRCDPISGHVSLYWYRQALGQGPEFLTYFNYEAQQDKSGLPNDRFSAERPEGSISTLTIQRTEQRDSAMYRCASSLGQGGVGGTQYFGPGTRLTVL.

The V gene is TRBV5-1, the J gene TRBJ1-5, with D tentatively TRBD1 (5 bases). Trimming shortened V by 3 bases and J by 1 base, and 11 bases separated the two germline ends. Per the germline V gene, CDR1 is SGHRS and CDR2 is YFSETQ. This CDR3 has 15 amino acids. The CDR3 DNA sequence: TGCGCCAGCAGCTCCTCAGGGCTAAGCAATCAGCCCCAGCATTTT. This gives the protein CASSSSGLSNQPQHF.

This clonotype showed up just a few times. V gene TRBV18 combines with J gene TRBJ1-1; D is undetermined. Germline-derived CDR1 and CDR2 are KGHSH and LQKENI. This CDR3 spans 15 amino acids. V lost 3 bases and J 1 base, leaving 12 bases between the germline ends. CDR3 protein: CASSPLGSGNTEAFF. CDR3 sequence (DNA): TGTGCCAGCTCACCGCTCGGCAGCGGGAACACTGAAGCTTTCTTT.

This clonotype was seen more than once but under ten times. The V gene is TRBV5-1, the J gene TRBJ2-1; possible D gene TRBD1, 6 bases. This CDR3 has 13 amino acids. Per germline, CDR1 SGHRS and CDR2 YFSETQ. With 2 bases removed from V and 9 bases from J, the gap between germline ends came to 12 bases. The CDR3 coding sequence is TGCGCCAGCAGCTTACAGGGTTTGGGTGAGCAGTTCTTC. Protein product: CASSLQGLGEQFF.

The chain links TRBV20-1 to TRBJ1-2, with D perhaps TRBD1 (5 bases). The V gene lost 5 bases and the J gene lost 8 bases, with 21 bases spanning the gap. The CDR3 extends over 14 amino acids. Germline values: CDR1 DFQATT, CDR2 SNEGSKA (reference sequence). CDR3 region: CSARNRGGVKGYTF. The CDR3 nucleotides read TGCAGTGCTCGAAACCGGGGGGGAGTGAAGGGCTACACCTTC.

In its sample, this clonotype was seen a few times. The V call is TRBV2, the J call TRBJ1-6, with D unclear. V shed 3 bases and J shed 4 bases, with 10 bases lying between them. The germline V gene encodes CDR1 SNHLY and CDR2 FYNNEI. The CDR3 has 15 amino acids. The CDR3 loop reads CASSDVTSYNSPLHF. The DNA of the CDR3 is TGTGCCAGCAGTGACGTCACCTCATATAATTCACCCCTCCACTTT.

This clonotype was detected many times. The CDR3 bases are TGTGCCAGCAGTGAAGTGACAGCGACTGAGACCCAGTACTTC. This codes for CASSEVTATETQYF. The chain links TRBV6-1 to TRBJ2-5, with a tentative D call TRBD1 (5 bases). The length of the CDR3 is 14 residues. V was cut by 1 base and J by 5 bases, with 11 bases left in between. The germline CDR1 and CDR2 sequences are MNHNS and SASEGT.